This TCR beta chain was captured in a study of T-cell memory formation after mild COVID-19. About the study: Clusters of TCRs were largely donor specific. Study conclusions and caveats: Contracting clones from day 15 to 85 showed balanced CD4/CD8; later expanders favored CD4+.

TCRdb re-called the 5' RACE reads through MiXCR, storing one row per CDR3 protein. The sample consists of 300,000 to 400,000 distinct CDR3 sequences, approximately 15% of them appearing once. The sample holds a few counts of this clonotype. No antigen is known for it. Per the germline V gene, CDR1 is SGHRS and CDR2 is YFSETQ. Trimming shortened V by 0 bases and J by 2 bases, and 14 bases separated the two germline ends. CDR3 length: 16 residues. Sequenced input: PBMCs or a T cell subset sorted from them (not recorded which). The V gene is TRBV5-1, the J gene TRBJ1-2; no firm D call. This clonotype originated in a man younger than 35 who had mild COVID-19 (a few samples of this study predate the infection). Cell type and time point are not known. CDR3: CASSLAGQERNYGYTF. CDR3 nucleotides: TGCGCCAGCAGCTTGGCCGGTCAGGAACGCAACTATGGCTACACCTTC.